This TCR beta chain was recorded in a study of blood T cells in healthy people across ages. Notes on the study in general: Strong correlation linked observed beta diversity and percent naive T cells.

The CDR3 has 17 residues. Trimming at V came to 1 base and at J to 2 bases, leaving 12 bases not matched to a gene. In germline, CDR1 is DFQATT, CDR2 SNEGSKA (reference sequence). A sample-barcoded 5' primer and a J-beta primer mix were used in a second PCR of about 7 to 12 cycles. A template-switch adaptor with 12 random nucleotides tagged each cDNA molecule. TCRdb called the 5' RACE reads again in MiXCR, with one record for every CDR3 protein. The top ten hold 6.7% of the sample, which has about 1,400,000 distinct CDR3 sequences, 55% to 75% seen once. A word on this clonotype: Its antigen is undetermined.

The chain uses TRBV20-1 and TRBJ2-5; 8 positions agree with TRBD2. Sequenced input: blood. The sequence was collected from a man between 18 and 29 years old in good health. In DNA, the CDR3 is TGCAGTGCTAGAGCCCTCCCACTAGCGGAGCAACAAGAGACCCAGTACTTC. Its protein product is CSARALPLAEQQETQYF.